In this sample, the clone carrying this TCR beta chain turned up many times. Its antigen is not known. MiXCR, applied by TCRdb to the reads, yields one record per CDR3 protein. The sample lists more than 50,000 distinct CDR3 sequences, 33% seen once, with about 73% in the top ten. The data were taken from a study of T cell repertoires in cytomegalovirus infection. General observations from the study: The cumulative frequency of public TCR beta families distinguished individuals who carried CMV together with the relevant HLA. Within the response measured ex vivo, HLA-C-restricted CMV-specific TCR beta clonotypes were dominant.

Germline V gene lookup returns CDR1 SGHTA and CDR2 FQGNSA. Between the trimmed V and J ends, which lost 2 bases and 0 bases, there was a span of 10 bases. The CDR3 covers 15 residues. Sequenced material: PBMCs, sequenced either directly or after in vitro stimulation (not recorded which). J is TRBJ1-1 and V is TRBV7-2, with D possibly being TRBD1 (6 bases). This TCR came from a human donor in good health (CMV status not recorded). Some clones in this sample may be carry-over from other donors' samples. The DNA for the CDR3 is TGTGCCAGCAGCTTACCGGGGGACATGAACACTGAAGCTTTCTTT. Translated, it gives CASSLPGDMNTEAFF.